The 11 T cell receptor beta chains listed next were all sequenced from one sample in a study of naive and memory T cell subsets. Two oligonucleotides, mixed equimolar, formed the beta constant-region primer covering TRBC1 and TRBC2. Four rounds of PCR amplified the ligated cDNA using nested alpha and beta constant-region primers plus SP2. TCRdb redid the calling of the UMI-ligation and nested PCR reads with MiXCR, one entry per CDR3 protein. Among tens of thousands of distinct CDR3 sequences listed, roughly 9.3% were seen once. Material for sequencing was naive CD8+ T cells from blood. The receptors derive from a human donor in good health.

This clonotype has ten or more counts. The chain links TRBV6-6 to TRBJ2-7, with a weak D call TRBD1 (5 bases). V was shortened by 0 bases and J by 3 bases, with 6 bases between the two germline ends. This CDR3 has 13 amino acids. The germline gives CDR1 MNHNY, CDR2 SVGAGI (reference sequence). CDR3 in amino acids: CASSYSTVYEQYF. Here the CDR3 DNA reads TGTGCCAGCAGTTACTCGACAGTCTACGAGCAGTACTTC.

There are many counts of this clonotype. This chain uses TRBV7-9 with TRBJ1-1, with a possible D match to TRBD1 (6 bases). CDR1 is SEHNR, CDR2 FQNEAQ, per germline (reference sequence). There are 14 residues in the CDR3. Trimming shortened V by 6 bases and J by 6 bases, and 17 bases separated the two germline ends. CDR3 sequence reads: CASREGGAIAEAFF. In DNA, the CDR3 is TGTGCCAGCAGAGAGGGGGGCGCGATTGCTGAAGCTTTCTTT.

The gene calls are TRBV6-5 and TRBJ1-1; D is perhaps TRBD1 (5 bases). The CDR3 sequence is 12 residues long. The V gene's germline CDR1 is MNHEY and CDR2 SVGAGI. The germline V and J ends were trimmed by 7 bases and 6 bases, with 12 bases remaining between them. DNA of the CDR3: TGTGCCAGCACCCGGCAGGGCGCTGAAGCTTTCTTT. Its protein product is CASTRQGAEAFF.

This clonotype was counted at least ten times. The gene calls are TRBV4-1 and TRBJ2-3; a weak D match, TRBD2 (7 bases). There are 14 residues in the CDR3. V lost 3 bases and J lost 4, with 11 bases in between. Germline loops: CDR1 MGHRA, CDR2 YSYEKL. The CDR3 loop is CASSQGRGADTQYF. The CDR3 region has the DNA TGCGCCAGCAGCCAGGGGAGGGGGGCAGATACGCAGTATTTT.

The rearrangement uses TRBV27 and TRBJ2-1; D possibly matches TRBD1 or TRBD2 (5 bases each). Trimming took 6 bases from V and 7 from J, leaving 16 bases between them. The CDR3 runs to 14 residues. CDR1 MNHEY and CDR2 SMNVEV come from the germline V gene (reference sequence). CDR3 region: CASSGTGPRNEQFF. The CDR3 DNA reads as TGTGCCAGCAGCGGGACGGGTCCTCGAAATGAGCAGTTCTTC.

The chain links TRBV15 to TRBJ2-5; a possible D gene is TRBD1 (5 bases). In germline, CDR1 is LNHNV, CDR2 YYDKDF (reference sequence). Trimming took 0 bases from V and 4 from J, leaving 9 bases between them. The CDR3 is made up of 14 amino acids. The CDR3 loop reads CATSRDLGVETQYF. As DNA, the CDR3 is TGTGCCACCAGCAGAGATCTAGGGGTAGAGACCCAGTACTTC.

The chain couples TRBV28 to TRBJ1-5; D is uncertain. V was pared by 2 bases and J by 0 bases, with 5 bases between. Germline V gene lookup returns CDR1 MDHEN and CDR2 SYDVKM. This CDR3 contains 14 residues. CDR3 sequence reads: CASSLPGSNQPQHF. CDR3 DNA: TGTGCCAGCAGTTTACCCGGTAGCAATCAGCCCCAGCATTTT.

The table lists this clonotype with a few counts. V and J are TRBV3-1 and TRBJ1-1; D is uncertain. The length of the CDR3 is 15 residues. CDR1 and CDR2 (germline): LGHDT, YNNKEL (reference sequence). V lost 1 base and J lost 5, with 14 bases in between. The CDR3 nucleotides read TGTGCCAGCAGCCAAGGCGGATCCCTCAGGACTGAAGCTTTCTTT. It specifies CASSQGGSLRTEAFF.

The chain joins TRBV7-9 to TRBJ1-2, with a possible D match to TRBD1 (5 bases). The germline gives CDR1 SEHNR, CDR2 FQNEAQ (reference sequence). The CDR3 sequence is 14 residues long. Trimming took 7 bases from V and 8 from J, leaving 20 bases between them. The CDR3 sequence is CASTPGRNSGGYTF. The DNA of the CDR3 is TGTGCCAGCACGCCGGGACGCAACTCCGGGGGCTACACCTTC. The full variable domain, with the rest looked up from reference TRBV7-9 and TRBJ1-2, is DTGVSQNPRHKITKRGQNVTFRCDPISEHNRLYWYRQTLGQGPEFLTYFQNEAQLEKSRLLSDRFSAERPKGSFSTLEIQRTEQGDSAMYLCASTPGRNSGGYTFGSGTRLTVV.

A few counts support this clonotype. This chain links TRBV5-1 with TRBJ1-2; D unclear. Trimming took 0 bases from V and 2 from J, leaving 8 bases between them. The CDR3 has 14 residues. Germline lookup yields CDR1 SGHRS and CDR2 YFSETQ. In DNA form, the CDR3 reads TGCGCCAGCAGCTTGGTTAGTCAGAACTATGGCTACACCTTC. It is translated as CASSLVSQNYGYTF.

In the case of this clonotype: A read error may account for a junction end that differs from germline. The J gene is TRBJ1-5, the V gene TRBV27; tentatively, D is TRBD1 (6 bases). The germline CDR1 and CDR2 sequences are MNHEY and SMNVEV (reference sequence). The CDR3 is 14 residues long. DNA of the CDR3: TGTGCCAGCAGTTTGGGGGCTATAAGTCAGCCCCGGCATTTT. Protein sequence: CASSLGAISQPRHF.